The TCR beta chain described here comes from a study of blood T cell repertoires in COVID-19. The wider study: The United States, Italy and Spain were the sources of the acute and convalescent COVID-19 samples. PBMCs, B-cell-depleted T cells, or T cells provided the cDNA or gDNA that made up the material.

CDR3 length equals 14 residues. The germline CDR1 and CDR2 sequences are LNHDA and SQIVND (reference sequence). V lost 1 base and J lost 8, with 14 bases in between. Original handling: Reference gene primer amplification yielded estimated nucleated cell counts. The table came from immunoSEQ multiplex PCR; TCRdb's copy has only in-frame clones and leaves some out. That table supplies the V and J calls and clone size; D and trimming were determined from the DNA. Among 150,000 to 200,000 clones listed, about nine tenths were seen once. The genes are TRBV19 and TRBJ1-2; D is uncertain. This receptor was taken from a man aged 65 to 79 with acute or convalescent COVID-19. The sequenced sample consisted of peripheral blood. The CDR3 DNA reads TGTGCCAGTAGTATAGGGTTTGGAGGCTTCGGCTACACCTTC. It specifies CASSIGFGGFGYTF.